This entry concerns a single T cell receptor beta chain. What it recognizes is unknown. This sample is drawn from a study of naive and memory T cell subsets. From the second PCR step, alpha and beta chains were amplified apart. Study-wide results and limits: Naive and memory repertoire findings lacked a ground truth for validation. Especially in CD8 cells, naive repertoires contained a few larger clonotypes, possibly CD45RA-re-expressing memory cells.

Two oligonucleotides, mixed equimolar, formed the beta constant-region primer covering TRBC1 and TRBC2. Four rounds of PCR amplified the ligated cDNA using nested alpha and beta constant-region primers plus SP2. TCRdb itself ran the UMI-ligation and nested PCR reads through MiXCR, one entry per CDR3 protein. The sample consists of 99,000 or so distinct CDR3 sequences, more than 12% of them appearing once. Trimming removed 4 bases from V and 0 bases from J, with 12 bases in between. Per the germline V gene, CDR1 is LGHNA and CDR2 is YSLEER. The CDR3 is made up of 15 amino acids. The source of this sequence is a human donor in good health. This chain joins TRBV4-3 and TRBJ1-1; D gene uncertain. Material for sequencing was naive CD8+ T cells from blood. The CDR3 here is CASSPQAGMNTEAFF. The CDR3 DNA reads TGCGCCAGCAGCCCCCAGGCGGGTATGAACACTGAAGCTTTCTTT.